The entry below describes one TCR beta chain. This specimen comes from a study of T-cell reconstitution after alpha-beta-depleted transplantation in children. Unique molecular identifiers were used to barcode this TCRbeta library. TCRdb itself ran the PCR reads through MiXCR, one entry per CDR3 protein. Altogether fewer than 550,000 distinct CDR3 sequences are present, roughly a tenth being singletons, with the ten largest covering 5% to 6.5%. This specimen consisted of PBMCs from the stem cell graft donor, obtained from the stem cell graft. This receptor was taken from a human donor who donated a stem cell graft to a child with acute myeloid leukemia.

CDR3 DNA: TGCAGCGTCAGAGCCGGGACAGGGGTGGGAGAGACCCAGTACTTC. Residues: CSVRAGTGVGETQYF. This chain connects TRBV29-1 to TRBJ2-5; the match to TRBD1 covers 10 bases. The CDR3 has 15 residues. V gave up 6 bases and J gave up 4 bases; unmatched junction bases: 11. CDR1 is SQVTM and CDR2 is ANQGSEA in the germline V gene.